These T cell receptor beta chains were read from a single sample in a study of cytomegalovirus exposure and HLA in healthy donors. Profiled with immunoSEQ multiplex PCR; TCRdb holds only in-frame clones, not every one. The data contain 150,000 to 200,000 clones, nearly 80% of them seen just once; the ten biggest clones take up 6%. The sequencing sample was made of PBMCs. The receptors here all came from a woman between 25 and 40 years old in good health and CMV-seropositive. Each CDR3 is given with its conserved first and last residue. D genes are given only for firm matches. Rows give clone size only sometimes, using once, few, many, or a class for an expanded clone.

J gene: TRBJ2-3
D gene: TRBD2
clone size: NA
V gene: TRBV7-9
CDR3 DNA: TGTGCCAGCAGCCACGACACGGGGGGAGATACGCAGTATTTT
CDR3 protein: CASSHDTGGDTQYF

J gene: TRBJ2-2
D gene: TRBD1
clone size: NA
V gene: TRBV5-1
CDR3 DNA: TGCGCCAGCAGCTTGAGGAGACAGGGGGCGGCCGGGGAGCTGTTTTTT
CDR3 protein: CASSLRRQGAAGELFF

J gene: TRBJ1-2
D gene: NA
clone size: few
V gene: TRBV7-2
CDR3 DNA: TGTGCCAGCAGCTCGGACAGCTATGGCTACACCTTC
CDR3 protein: CASSSDSYGYTF

J gene: TRBJ2-7
D gene: TRBD2
clone size: NA
V gene: TRBV27
CDR3 DNA: TGTGCCAGCAGTCCCCGGACTAGCGGCCCCTACGAGCAGTACTTC
CDR3 protein: CASSPRTSGPYEQYF

J gene: TRBJ2-5
D gene: TRBD2
clone size: NA
V gene: TRBV27
CDR3 DNA: TGTGCCAGCAGTTTACTAGCGGGAGGGCCTGGGGAGACCCAGTACTTC
CDR3 protein: CASSLLAGGPGETQYF

J gene: TRBJ2-1
D gene: TRBD2
clone size: NA
V gene: TRBV5-1
CDR3 DNA: TGCGCCAGCAATAGCGGGAGGAGCTCCTACAATGAGCAGTTCTTC
CDR3 protein: CASNSGRSSYNEQFF

J gene: TRBJ1-2
D gene: TRBD1
clone size: NA
V gene: TRBV15
CDR3 DNA: TGTGCCACCAGCAGACCACAGGGGGCGGCTAACTGTGGCTACACCTTC
CDR3 protein: CATSRPQGAANCGYTF

J gene: TRBJ2-7
D gene: NA
clone size: NA
V gene: TRBV7-2
CDR3 DNA: TGTGCCAGCAGCTTAACCGGGACTGCCCACGAGCAGTACTTC
CDR3 protein: CASSLTGTAHEQYF

J gene: TRBJ1-6
D gene: NA
clone size: NA
V gene: TRBV6-6
CDR3 DNA: TGTGCCAGCAGTGACCCCCTAGCCCTCCACTTT
CDR3 protein: CASSDPLALHF

J gene: TRBJ2-2
D gene: NA
clone size: once
V gene: TRBV9
CDR3 DNA: TGTGCCAGCAGCGCCCAGGGGACCGGGGAGCTGTTTTTT
CDR3 protein: CASSAQGTGELFF

J gene: TRBJ2-5
D gene: NA
clone size: NA
V gene: TRBV7-3
CDR3 DNA: TGTGCCAGCAGCTTAATCCATAGTCTTCAAGAGACCCAGTACTTC
CDR3 protein: CASSLIHSLQETQYF

J gene: TRBJ2-7
D gene: TRBD2
clone size: NA
V gene: TRBV5-1
CDR3 DNA: TGCGCCAGCAGCTTAGGGACTAGCGGGGGCTTGGAGCAGTACTTC
CDR3 protein: CASSLGTSGGLEQYF

J gene: TRBJ2-3
D gene: TRBD2
clone size: NA
V gene: TRBV6-5
CDR3 DNA: TGTGCCAGCAGTTATGCGGGGGGCACAGATACGCAGTATTTT
CDR3 protein: CASSYAGGTDTQYF

J gene: TRBJ2-7
D gene: NA
clone size: NA
V gene: TRBV7-9
CDR3 DNA: TGTGCCAGCAGCGCGGTCCAGGGTACCTACGAGCAGTACTTC
CDR3 protein: CASSAVQGTYEQYF

J gene: TRBJ1-2
D gene: NA
clone size: NA
V gene: TRBV14
CDR3 DNA: TGTGCCAGCAGCCAAGATGTGTATTATGGCTACACCTTC
CDR3 protein: CASSQDVYYGYTF

J gene: TRBJ2-3
D gene: NA
clone size: once
V gene: TRBV28
CDR3 DNA: TGTGCCAGCAGTTTCCTACCCCAAGCGGAAGCTAGCACAGATACGCAGTATTTT
CDR3 protein: CASSFLPQAEASTDTQYF

J gene: TRBJ1-5
D gene: TRBD1
clone size: NA
V gene: TRBV27
CDR3 DNA: TGTGCCAGCAGGGGACAGGGCAATCAGCCCCAGCATTTT
CDR3 protein: CASRGQGNQPQHF

J gene: TRBJ2-7
D gene: NA
clone size: NA
V gene: TRBV7-8
CDR3 DNA: TGTGCCAGCAGCCTTGCGGGCAACCTCTACGAGCAGTACTTC
CDR3 protein: CASSLAGNLYEQYF

J gene: TRBJ2-1
D gene: NA
clone size: NA
V gene: TRBV19
CDR3 DNA: TGTGCCAGTAGTATCCCAGGGTCCTACAATGAGCAGTTCTTC
CDR3 protein: CASSIPGSYNEQFF

J gene: TRBJ2-2
D gene: TRBD2
clone size: NA
V gene: TRBV7-8
CDR3 DNA: TGTGCCAGCAGCCGTCGAGAGCGGGGGAACACCGGGGAGCTGTTTTTT
CDR3 protein: CASSRRERGNTGELFF

J gene: TRBJ2-2
D gene: TRBD1
clone size: NA
V gene: TRBV5-1
CDR3 DNA: TGCGCCAGCAGCTTGGTGCCAGGGGGCGAAGCGAACACCGGGGAGCTGTTTTTT
CDR3 protein: CASSLVPGGEANTGELFF

J gene: TRBJ2-5
D gene: NA
clone size: NA
V gene: TRBV9
CDR3 DNA: TGTGCCAGCAGCGTCGGGGTCTCTCAAGAGACCCAGTACTTC
CDR3 protein: CASSVGVSQETQYF

J gene: TRBJ2-1
D gene: TRBD1
clone size: NA
V gene: TRBV5-5
CDR3 DNA: TGTGCCAGCAGCGGTTTGGGACAGTCTTACAATGAGCAGTTCTTC
CDR3 protein: CASSGLGQSYNEQFF

J gene: TRBJ2-7
D gene: NA
clone size: NA
V gene: TRBV29-1
CDR3 DNA: TGCAGCGTTCAGAACGACTACGAGCAGTACTTC
CDR3 protein: CSVQNDYEQYF

J gene: TRBJ2-7
D gene: TRBD1
clone size: NA
V gene: TRBV10-3
CDR3 DNA: TGTGCCATCAGGGCAGGCCCCCCACAGGGGGCGAACGAGCAGTACTTC
CDR3 protein: CAIRAGPPQGANEQYF

J gene: TRBJ2-1
D gene: TRBD2
clone size: NA
V gene: TRBV5-1
CDR3 DNA: TGCGCCAGCGGGGCAGCGGGGGGGATCGATGAGCAGTTCTTC
CDR3 protein: CASGAAGGIDEQFF

J gene: TRBJ2-3
D gene: NA
clone size: NA
V gene: TRBV6-1
CDR3 DNA: TGTGCCAGCAGCGGGGGACTGGACACAGATACGCAGTATTTT
CDR3 protein: CASSGGLDTDTQYF

J gene: TRBJ1-2
D gene: NA
clone size: NA
V gene: TRBV29-1
CDR3 DNA: TGCAGCGTTGAGGCCATTCCAAGAGGAGGCTACACCTTC
CDR3 protein: CSVEAIPRGGYTF

J gene: TRBJ2-3
D gene: NA
clone size: NA
V gene: TRBV29-1
CDR3 DNA: TGCAGCGTTGAATCTGGAATGGGGCCAGATACGCAGTATTTT
CDR3 protein: CSVESGMGPDTQYF

J gene: TRBJ1-4
D gene: TRBD1
clone size: NA
V gene: TRBV6-5
CDR3 DNA: TGTGCCAGCCGGGACAGGGTAATGAGACTGTTTTTT
CDR3 protein: CASRDRVMRLFF

J gene: TRBJ2-7
D gene: TRBD1
clone size: few
V gene: TRBV4-3
CDR3 DNA: TGCGCCAGCAGCCAACCACAGGGGGGAGACTCCTACGAGCAGTACTTC
CDR3 protein: CASSQPQGGDSYEQYF

J gene: TRBJ2-1
D gene: NA
clone size: NA
V gene: TRBV7-2
CDR3 DNA: TGTGCCAGCAGCTTAGCGCTGGCATATGAGCAGTTCTTC
CDR3 protein: CASSLALAYEQFF

J gene: TRBJ2-7
D gene: TRBD2
clone size: NA
V gene: TRBV28
CDR3 DNA: TGTGCCAGCAGTGAGCCGGGGGGCTACGAGCAGTACTTC
CDR3 protein: CASSEPGGYEQYF